A single sample gave rise to the 20 T cell receptor beta chains below, sequenced in a study of technical replicates of blood from several donors. Only in-frame clones appear in the TCRdb table, and some are missing; sequencing was by immunoSEQ multiplex PCR. The sample contains 85,000 to 100,000 clones, approximately 96% of which appear only once. What was sequenced was T cells isolated from PBMCs. These TCRs come from a human donor in good health.

The CDR3 protein is CASSDWSTGNEQFF. CDR3 sequence (DNA): TGTGCCAGCAGTGATTGGAGCACGGGGAATGAGCAGTTCTTC. The gene calls are TRBV2 and TRBJ2-1, with D possibly being TRBD2 (5 bases). This CDR3 is built from 14 residues. Germline CDR1 and CDR2: SNHLY and FYNNEI. The V end lost 3 bases, the J end lost 7 bases, and 13 bases lay between the germline ends.

The V gene is TRBV18, the J gene TRBJ1-4, with no clear D. The CDR3 has 13 amino acids. V lost 4 bases to trimming and J lost 4 bases, with 7 bases between them. Germline V gene data show CDR1 as KGHSH and CDR2 as LQKENI. CDR3 protein: CASSRGVNEKLFF. The CDR3, as DNA: TGTGCCAGCTCACGGGGAGTTAATGAAAAACTGTTTTTT.

This chain links TRBV11-2 with TRBJ1-2; D is unresolved. Trimming shortened V by 2 bases and J by 5 bases, and 24 bases separated the two germline ends. Germline lookup yields CDR1 SGHAT and CDR2 FQNNGV. This CDR3 comprises 18 residues. The DNA of the CDR3 is TGTGCCAGCAGCTTATCGTTTGCCGGCCGGAAACAGATATATGGCTACACCTTC. This sequence encodes CASSLSFAGRKQIYGYTF.

V usage is TRBV27 and J usage is TRBJ1-1; D is possibly TRBD1 (5 bases). V was cut by 5 bases and J by 1 base, with 11 bases left in between. Germline V CDR1 and CDR2: MNHEY, SMNVEV (reference sequence). CDR3 size: 14 residues. The CDR3 protein is CASSLQGSNTEAFF. CDR3 bases: TGTGCCAGCAGTCTTCAGGGATCGAACACTGAAGCTTTCTTT.

The V gene is TRBV6-1, the J gene TRBJ2-1; a possible D gene is TRBD1 (6 bases). The CDR3 runs to 15 residues. CDR1 and CDR2 (germline): MNHNS, SASEGT. Trimming stripped 6 bases from V and 1 base from J, with 13 bases between. The CDR3 reads CASRRTAESYNEQFF. DNA of the CDR3: TGTGCCAGCAGGAGGACAGCGGAGTCCTACAATGAGCAGTTCTTC.

DNA for the CDR3: TGTGCCAGCAGCCCACACCTCGGGACCGGGGGGAACAATGAGCAGTTCTTC. Translation gives CASSPHLGTGGNNEQFF. The chain is built from TRBV11-2 and TRBJ2-1; 7 positions match TRBD2. CDR1 is SGHAT and CDR2 is FQNNGV in the germline V gene. The CDR3 is 17 amino acids. V lost 5 bases to trimming and J lost 5 bases; unmatched junction nucleotides: 15. The whole variable domain, remainder taken from reference TRBV11-2 and TRBJ2-1, is EAGVAQSPRYKIIEKRQSVAFWCNPISGHATLYWYQQILGQGPKLLIQFQNNGVVDDSQLPKDRFSAERLKGVDSTLKIQPAKLEDSAVYLCASSPHLGTGGNNEQFFGPGTRLTVL.

This chain connects TRBV4-1 to TRBJ2-1, with TRBD2 matching over 14 bases. The germline V gene has CDR1 MGHRA and CDR2 YSYEKL. This CDR3 has 15 amino acids. V dropped 4 bases and J dropped 10; count of bases not matched to a gene: 6. The DNA for the CDR3 is TGCGCCAGCAGCCTTACCCGGACTAGCGGGAGGGAGCAGTTCTTC. It translates to CASSLTRTSGREQFF.

The chain couples TRBV6-1 to TRBJ2-7; D is possibly TRBD2 (6 bases). V was trimmed by 3 bases and J by 0 bases, leaving 12 bases between them. Germline V CDR1 and CDR2: MNHNS, SASEGT. The CDR3 is made up of 15 amino acids. The CDR3 region has the DNA TGTGCCAGCAGTGACCGGGGCGGGGCCTCCTACGAGCAGTACTTC. Its protein is CASSDRGGASYEQYF.

This chain joins TRBV5-1 and TRBJ2-1, with 15 bases identical to TRBD2. Germline-derived CDR1 and CDR2 are SGHRS and YFSETQ. V lost 4 bases, J lost 2 bases, and 4 bases stayed unmatched. This CDR3 is 17 amino acids long. For the CDR3, the DNA is TGCGCCAGCAGCGGCGGGACTAGCGGGGGGACCTACAATGAGCAGTTCTTC. Its translation is CASSGGTSGGTYNEQFF.

The chain combines TRBV5-8 with TRBJ1-4, with D maybe TRBD1 (5 bases). The CDR3 runs to 14 residues. Trimming took off 2 bases at V and 8 bases at J, with 13 bases between the two ends. Germline values: CDR1 SGHTS, CDR2 YDEGEE. The DNA of the CDR3 is TGTGCCAGCAGCTTTGGGGGGGTTGAAGAAAAACTGTTTTTT. This translates into CASSFGGVEEKLFF.

The gene calls are TRBV6-1 and TRBJ1-2; D is undetermined. The CDR3 covers 13 residues. Trimming removed 3 bases from V and 5 bases from J, with 10 bases in between. The germline V gene encodes CDR1 MNHNS and CDR2 SASEGT. CDR3 amino acids: CASSDLRGYGYTF. CDR3 sequence (DNA): TGTGCCAGCAGTGATTTGCGGGGATATGGCTACACCTTC.

The chain links TRBV7-9 to TRBJ1-1; D gene uncertain. V lost 3 bases to trimming and J lost 3 bases, with 5 bases between them. The CDR3 runs 12 residues. Looked up from germline, CDR1 is SEHNR and CDR2 is FQNEAQ (reference sequence). CDR3 sequence reads: CASSFLDTEAFF. CDR3 bases: TGTGCCAGCAGCTTCTTAGACACTGAAGCTTTCTTT.

J is TRBJ2-3 and V is TRBV11-3; 16 nucleotides agree with TRBD2. CDR3 length: 17 amino acids. Germline loops: CDR1 SGHNT, CDR2 YENEEA. Unmatched junction bases numbered 5, after V lost 4 bases and J lost 4 bases. The CDR3 nucleotides read TGTGCCAGCAGCTGGGGACTAGCGGGAGGGTTCCCAGATACGCAGTATTTT. It is translated as CASSWGLAGGFPDTQYF.

This chain joins TRBV19 and TRBJ2-2, with a tentative D call TRBD1 (5 bases). The germline CDR1 and CDR2 sequences are LNHDA and SQIVND (reference sequence). This CDR3 is 17 amino acids long. The V end lost 10 bases, the J end lost 1 base, and 22 bases lay between the germline ends. For the CDR3, the DNA is TGTGCCATAGGCTCCAGGGCTCCGATTAAGAACACCGGGGAGCTGTTTTTT. The encoded protein is CAIGSRAPIKNTGELFF.

The J gene is TRBJ2-3, the V gene TRBV9, with 14 bases aligning to TRBD2. The CDR3 is made up of 18 amino acids. V shed 3 bases and J 0 bases; nucleotides not matched to a gene: 6. Germline values: CDR1 SGDLS, CDR2 YYNGEE. CDR3 in DNA: TGTGCCAGCAGCGCCGGGACTAGCGGGGGTTCCAGCACAGATACGCAGTATTTT. Residues: CASSAGTSGGSSTDTQYF.

The chain links TRBV30 to TRBJ2-7; D is possibly TRBD2 (5 bases). Per the germline V gene, CDR1 is GTSNPN and CDR2 is SVGIG (reference sequence). This CDR3 comprises 13 residues. Between the trimmed V and J ends, which lost 8 bases and 3 bases, there was a span of 17 bases. The CDR3 here is CAGYTSRSYEQYF. The CDR3 DNA is TGTGCCGGTTATACTAGTCGGAGCTACGAGCAGTACTTC.

The chain links TRBV7-6 to TRBJ1-3; D remains unclear. The germline V and J ends were trimmed by 1 base and 0 bases, with 7 bases remaining between them. This CDR3 has 15 residues. The germline gives CDR1 SGHVS, CDR2 FNYEAQ. The CDR3 sequence is CASSLVPSSGNTIYF. The CDR3 nucleotides read TGTGCCAGCAGCTTAGTGCCGAGCTCTGGAAACACCATATATTTT. The full variable domain, in which reference TRBV7-6 and TRBJ1-3 provide the parts outside the CDR3, is GAGVSQSPRYKVTKRGQDVALRCDPISGHVSLYWYRQALGQGPEFLTYFNYEAQQDKSGLPNDRFSAERPEGSISTLTIQRTEQRDSAMYRCASSLVPSSGNTIYFGEGSWLTVV.

As DNA, the CDR3 is TGTGCCAGCAGTTCCGGACTAGCGGGAGTGGATACGCAGTATTTT. It encodes CASSSGLAGVDTQYF. The rearrangement joins TRBV27 to TRBJ2-3; 13 bases align to TRBD2. Per germline, CDR1 MNHEY and CDR2 SMNVEV (reference sequence). The CDR3 has 15 amino acids. Trimming at V came to 4 bases and at J to 6 bases, leaving 4 bases not matched to a gene.

CDR3 coding DNA: TGTGCCAGCAGCTCCCGGACAGGGCCCATTTCTGGGGCCAACGTCCTGACTTTC. This encodes CASSSRTGPISGANVLTF. The chain combines TRBV5-5 with TRBJ2-6; TRBD1 matches at 8 bases. Unmatched junction bases numbered 9, after V lost 3 bases and J lost 1 base. The CDR3 runs 18 residues. CDR1 and CDR2 (germline): SGHKS, YYEKEE (reference sequence).

The chain employs TRBV11-1 and TRBJ2-7, with TRBD2 matching over 9 bases. The CDR3 totals 15 residues. V lost 1 base to trimming and J lost 0 bases; unmatched junction nucleotides: 1. Germline V gene lookup returns CDR1 SGHAT and CDR2 FQDESV (reference sequence). As DNA, the CDR3 is TGTGCCAGCAGCTTAGGACTAGCGGACTCCTACGAGCAGTACTTC. It encodes CASSLGLADSYEQYF.